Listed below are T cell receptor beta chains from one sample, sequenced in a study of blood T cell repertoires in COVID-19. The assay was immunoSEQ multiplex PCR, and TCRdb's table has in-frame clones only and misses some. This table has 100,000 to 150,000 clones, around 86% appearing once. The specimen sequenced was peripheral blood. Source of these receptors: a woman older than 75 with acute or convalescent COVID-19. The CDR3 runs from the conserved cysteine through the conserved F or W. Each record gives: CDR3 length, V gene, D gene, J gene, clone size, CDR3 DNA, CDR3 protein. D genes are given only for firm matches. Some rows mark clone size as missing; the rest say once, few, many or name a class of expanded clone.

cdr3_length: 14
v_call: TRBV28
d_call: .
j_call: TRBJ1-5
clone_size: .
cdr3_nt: TGTGCCAGCACTCCCCGGGGGGAGGGACAGCCCCAGCATTTT
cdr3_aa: CASTPRGEGQPQHF

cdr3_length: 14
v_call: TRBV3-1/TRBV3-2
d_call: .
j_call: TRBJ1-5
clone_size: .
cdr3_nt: TGTGCCAGCAGCCAACAGGATAGCAATCAGCCCCAGCATTTT
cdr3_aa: CASSQQDSNQPQHF

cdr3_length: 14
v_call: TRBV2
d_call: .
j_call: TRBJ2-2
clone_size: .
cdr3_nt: TGTGCCAGCAGCCGAGGACAGATAACCGGGGAGCTGTTTTTT
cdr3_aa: CASSRGQITGELFF

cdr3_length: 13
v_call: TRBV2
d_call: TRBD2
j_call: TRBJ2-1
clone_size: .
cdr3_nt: TGTGCCTCCGGGGGGAGCTCCTACAATGAGCAGTTCTTC
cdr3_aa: CASGGSSYNEQFF

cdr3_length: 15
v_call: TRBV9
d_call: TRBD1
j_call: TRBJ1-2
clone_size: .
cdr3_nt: TGTGCCAGCAGCGTGGACAGGACCCCTAGCTATGGCTACACCTTC
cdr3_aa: CASSVDRTPSYGYTF

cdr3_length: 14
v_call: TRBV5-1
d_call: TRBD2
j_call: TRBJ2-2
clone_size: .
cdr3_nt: TGCGCCAGCAGCTTGGCCAGGGAGGGCGGGGAGCTGTTTTTT
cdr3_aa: CASSLAREGGELFF

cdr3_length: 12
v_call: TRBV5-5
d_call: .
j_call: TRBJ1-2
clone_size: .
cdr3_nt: TGTGCCAGCAGCTTGGTGACATCGGGCTACACCTTC
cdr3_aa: CASSLVTSGYTF

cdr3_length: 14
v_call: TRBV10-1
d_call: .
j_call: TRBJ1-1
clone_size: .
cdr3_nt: TGCGCCAGCAGTGACGGGGGGATGAACACTGAAGCTTTCTTT
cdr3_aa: CASSDGGMNTEAFF

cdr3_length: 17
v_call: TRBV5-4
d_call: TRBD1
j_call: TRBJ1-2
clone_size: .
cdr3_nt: TGTGCCAGCAGCCCGGCAGGGGGCCCTCTTGCTCTAGATGGCTACACCTTC
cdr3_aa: CASSPAGGPLALDGYTF

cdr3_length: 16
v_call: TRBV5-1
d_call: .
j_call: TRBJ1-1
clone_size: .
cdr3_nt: TGCGCCAGCAGCCCTCTCGGGGGGGGGATGAACACTGAAGCTTTCTTT
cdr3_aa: CASSPLGGGMNTEAFF

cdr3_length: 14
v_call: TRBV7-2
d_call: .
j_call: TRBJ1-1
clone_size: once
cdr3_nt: TGTGCCAGCAGCTTAGTTCGTTGGAACACTGAAGCTTTCTTT
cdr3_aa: CASSLVRWNTEAFF

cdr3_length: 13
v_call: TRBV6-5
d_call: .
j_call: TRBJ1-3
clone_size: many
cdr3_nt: TGTGCCAGCAGCCCCCTCGGGAAAAACACCATATATTTT
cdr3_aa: CASSPLGKNTIYF

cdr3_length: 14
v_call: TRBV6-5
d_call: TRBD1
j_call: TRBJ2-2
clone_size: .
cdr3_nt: TGTGCCAGCAGCTGGCGACAGGGGAGTCGGGAGCTGTTTTTT
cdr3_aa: CASSWRQGSRELFF

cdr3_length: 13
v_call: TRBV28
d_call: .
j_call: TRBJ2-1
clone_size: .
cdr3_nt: TGTGCCAGCAGTAGAGGTCCGGGTACCGGTTCGTTCTTC
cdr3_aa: CASSRGPGTGSFF

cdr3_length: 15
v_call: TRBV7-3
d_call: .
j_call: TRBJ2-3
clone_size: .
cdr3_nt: TGTGCCAGCAGCCCTACTAGCTTGGGCAGAGATACGCAGTATTTT
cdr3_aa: CASSPTSLGRDTQYF

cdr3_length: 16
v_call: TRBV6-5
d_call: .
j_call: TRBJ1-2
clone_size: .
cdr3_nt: TGTGCCAGCAGTAACTCGGGCGACCGGATCTACTATGGCTACACCTTC
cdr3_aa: CASSNSGDRIYYGYTF

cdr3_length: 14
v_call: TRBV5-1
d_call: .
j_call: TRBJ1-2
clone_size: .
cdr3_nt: TGCGCCAGCAGCCCAGAGCCAGGGTTAGGGGGCTACACCTTC
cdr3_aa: CASSPEPGLGGYTF

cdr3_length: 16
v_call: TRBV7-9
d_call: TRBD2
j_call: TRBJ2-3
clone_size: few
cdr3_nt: TGTGCCAGCAGCCCCCGGGGAGCGGGGGACACAGATACGCAGTATTTT
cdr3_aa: CASSPRGAGDTDTQYF

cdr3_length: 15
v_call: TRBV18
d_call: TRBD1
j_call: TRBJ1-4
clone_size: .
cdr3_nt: TGTGCCAGCTCGCAGATCACAGGGGGCGGTGAAAAACTGTTTTTT
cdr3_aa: CASSQITGGGEKLFF

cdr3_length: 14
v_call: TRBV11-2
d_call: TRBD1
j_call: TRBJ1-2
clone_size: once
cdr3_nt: TGTGCCAGCAGCGAGGAAGGGGGCGCGAGTGGCTACACCTTC
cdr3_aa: CASSEEGGASGYTF

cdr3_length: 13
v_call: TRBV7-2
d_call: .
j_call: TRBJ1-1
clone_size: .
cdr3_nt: TGTGCCAGCAGCTTAGTTAGCCCTAGTGAAGCTTTCTTT
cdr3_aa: CASSLVSPSEAFF

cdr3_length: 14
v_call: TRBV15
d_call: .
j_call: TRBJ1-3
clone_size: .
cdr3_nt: TGTGCCACCAGCGGGGGCCACTCTGGAAACACCATATATTTT
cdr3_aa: CATSGGHSGNTIYF

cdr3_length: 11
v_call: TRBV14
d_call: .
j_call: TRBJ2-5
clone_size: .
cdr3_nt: TGTGCCAGCAGCCAAGCGGAGACCCAGTACTTC
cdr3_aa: CASSQAETQYF

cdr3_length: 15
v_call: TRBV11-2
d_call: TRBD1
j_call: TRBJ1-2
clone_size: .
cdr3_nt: TGTGCCAGCAGCTTAGGGCAGGGGGCTAACTATGGCTACACCTTC
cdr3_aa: CASSLGQGANYGYTF